The sequence of this T cell receptor beta chain was determined in a study of blood T cell repertoires in COVID-19 (dated by TCRdb to about 2020). As for the study more broadly: Samples from collaborators originated in the United States, Italy and Spain and spanned both the acute and convalescent phases of COVID-19. The prospective study material was composed of cDNA or gDNA derived from T cells, B-cell-depleted T cells, or PBMCs. Subjects who had been exposed to COVID-19, were actively infected with it, or had recovered from it provided the deeply sampled blood TCRbeta repertoires that made up the dataset. The repertoires were made available in a free public database intended to serve as a resource for research on the immune response to SARS-CoV-2. Samples were obtained from the ongoing ImmuneRACE study (first 160 participants) and from 1,254 subjects provided by 6 global collaborators. A de-identified subject ID, COVID-19 status, age in years and sex were almost always included in the sample metadata. HLA class I and class II types, where available, came from metadata supplied by the sample provider rather than from assay-based typing.

Collaborating institutions collected whole blood in K2EDTA tubes following their own protocols. For TCRbeta analysis, collaborators shipped samples as frozen whole blood, isolated PBMCs, or DNA extracted from either of those sample types. TCRbeta CDR3 regions were amplified from genomic DNA by means of the immunoSEQ Assay, a bias-controlled multiplex PCR. Regarding the original processing steps: Nucleated cell counts per sample were estimated from amplification of reference gene primers within the assay. Sequence reads were collapsed and filtered to measure the absolute abundance of every unique TCRbeta CDR3 rearrangement. For each sample, productive Simpson clonality was calculated as the square root of Simpson's diversity index over productive rearrangements. TCRdb carries this immuneACCESS record with in-frame sequences only. Its versions omit some clonotypes, under half of them owing to an unresolved V gene in the studies checked, with the rest unexplained. The DNA was the basis for D and trimming; V, J and clone size are from that table. The sample data list about 290,000 clones, and around four fifths of these were observed just once. Approximately 3.8% of the sample comes from the top ten.

CDR1 and CDR2 are drawn from the germline V gene: MGHRA, YSYEKL. The V end gives up 4 bases and the J end 3 bases, leaving 4 bases in the junction not matched to a gene. There are 14 amino acids in the CDR3, from cysteine to phenylalanine inclusive. The DNA shown is the 42-base CDR3, in frame from base 1. As to this clone: This receptor's antigen is unknown. Base qualities were left out, and no much larger clone turns up one base away.

On the study overall, not on this receptor specifically: The quantity of clinical and demographic metadata differed by source and by participant and was supplied without curation.

This clonotype was sampled from a woman aged 50 to 60 with active or convalescent COVID-19. The material sequenced was peripheral blood. The rearranged segments are TRBV4-1 and TRBJ2-7, and 9 junction bases match TRBD1. The DNA is as follows: TGCGCCAGCAGCCCCCGGGACAGGGTCTACGAGCAGTACTTC. Its translation reads: CASSPRDRVYEQYF.